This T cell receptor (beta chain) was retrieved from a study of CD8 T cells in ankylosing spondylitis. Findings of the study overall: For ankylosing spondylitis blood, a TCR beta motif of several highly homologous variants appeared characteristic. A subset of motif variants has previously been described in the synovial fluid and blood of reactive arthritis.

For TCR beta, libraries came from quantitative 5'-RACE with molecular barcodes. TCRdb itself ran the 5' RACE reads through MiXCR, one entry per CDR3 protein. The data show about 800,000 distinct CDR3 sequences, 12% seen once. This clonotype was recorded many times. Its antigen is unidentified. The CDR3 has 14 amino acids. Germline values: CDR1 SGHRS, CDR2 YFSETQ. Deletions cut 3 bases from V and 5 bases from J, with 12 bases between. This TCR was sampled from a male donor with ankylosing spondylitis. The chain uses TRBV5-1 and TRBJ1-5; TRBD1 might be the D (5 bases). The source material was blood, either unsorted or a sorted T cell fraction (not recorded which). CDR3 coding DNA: TGCGCCAGCAGCTGGGACGGAGAGTATCAGCCCCAGCATTTT. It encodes CASSWDGEYQPQHF.